The present entry profiles one T cell receptor (beta chain) with its context. Antigen unknown. In the PCR, 60 Vbeta and 13 Jbeta primers were used. This table comes from immunoSEQ multiplex PCR, and its TCRdb copy is limited to in-frame clones, with some not included. The sample shows about 140,000 clones, about 81% of them seen only once. This entry comes from a study of cytomegalovirus exposure and HLA in healthy donors. Study-wide points: Certain sequence variants were highly shared and formed a cluster, and this cluster was likely a sequencing artifact. Per a prior analysis, the majority of TCR beta V segments were productive roughly 90% or roughly 30% of the time.

Sample: PBMCs. The sequence came from a man younger than 45 in good health and CMV-seronegative.

The CDR3: CASSGDGLNIPYEQYF. DNA of the CDR3: TGTGCCAGCAGTGGCGACGGACTGAACATCCCCTACGAGCAGTACTTC. The chain links TRBV28 to TRBJ2-7, with a tentative D call TRBD2 (5 bases). The CDR3 extends over 16 amino acids. Looked up from germline, CDR1 is MDHEN and CDR2 is SYDVKM. V lost 5 bases and J lost 2, with 19 bases in between.